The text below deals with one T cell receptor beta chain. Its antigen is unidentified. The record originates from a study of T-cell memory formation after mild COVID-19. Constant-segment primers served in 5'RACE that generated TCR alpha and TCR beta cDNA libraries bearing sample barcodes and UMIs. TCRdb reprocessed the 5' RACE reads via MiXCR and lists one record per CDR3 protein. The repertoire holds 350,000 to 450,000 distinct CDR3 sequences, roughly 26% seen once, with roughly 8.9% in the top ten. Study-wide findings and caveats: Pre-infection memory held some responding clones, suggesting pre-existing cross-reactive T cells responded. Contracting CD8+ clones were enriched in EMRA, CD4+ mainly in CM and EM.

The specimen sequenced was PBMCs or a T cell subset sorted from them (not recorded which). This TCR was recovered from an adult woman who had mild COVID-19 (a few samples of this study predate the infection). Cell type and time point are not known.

As DNA, the CDR3 is TGTGCCAGTAGCCTCGGACTAGCGGGGCTACAAGAGACCCAGTACTTC. Amino acids: CASSLGLAGLQETQYF. The J gene is TRBJ2-5, the V gene TRBV19; 12 bases agree with TRBD2. The CDR3 consists of 16 residues. Trimming at V came to 6 bases and at J to 2 bases, leaving 7 bases not matched to a gene. From germline, CDR1 is LNHDA and CDR2 SQIVND (reference sequence).